One sample yielded the 13 T cell receptor beta chains listed below, sequenced in a study of T cell responses to AZD1222 COVID-19 vaccine. TCRdb's table, derived via immunoSEQ multiplex PCR, lists solely in-frame clones and lacks some. Of 250,000 to 300,000 clones detected, about 94% appear once; the ten largest clones hold 0.55%. The sequenced sample was peripheral blood, obtained 28 days after the second AZD1222 dose. The receptors originated from an adult who received the AZD1222 COVID-19 vaccine.

CDR3 DNA: TGTGCCAGCAGCCGACCGGGACTAGCGCCGGTCTCCTACAATGAGCAGTTCTTC. Residues: CASSRPGLAPVSYNEQFF. J is TRBJ2-1 and V is TRBV7-9; TRBD2 matches 10 bases. V lost 5 bases, J lost 0 bases, and 10 bases stayed unmatched. This CDR3 contains 18 residues. Germline loops: CDR1 SEHNR, CDR2 FQNEAQ (reference sequence).

This chain connects TRBV5-1 to TRBJ1-4; 7 nucleotides line up with TRBD1. CDR1 and CDR2 from the germline V gene are SGHRS and YFSETQ. This CDR3 spans 14 amino acids. The V segment lost 0 bases and the J segment 8 bases; nucleotides outside the gene matches: 4. This CDR3 reads CASSLGRGNEKLFF. In DNA, the CDR3 is TGCGCCAGCAGCTTGGGCAGGGGGAACGAAAAACTGTTTTTT.

This chain joins TRBV7-9 and TRBJ1-1; D ambiguous. The ends were cut back, 7 bases at V and 0 bases at J, with 6 bases in the middle. Germline CDR1 SEHNR, CDR2 FQNEAQ (reference sequence). This CDR3 has 12 amino acids. The CDR3 is CASIGLNTEAFF. CDR3 nucleotides: TGTGCCAGCATAGGGCTGAACACTGAAGCTTTCTTT.

The genes are TRBV6-2 or TRBV6-3 and TRBJ2-7, with D perhaps TRBD2 (6 bases). The V gene lost 5 bases and the J gene lost 0 bases, with 20 bases spanning the gap. Germline CDR1 and CDR2: MNHEY and SVGEGT. The CDR3 contains 17 residues. In DNA, the CDR3 is TGTGCCAGCAGTACCCCCGGACTAAACCGACGCTCCTACGAGCAGTACTTC. Amino acid sequence: CASSTPGLNRRSYEQYF.

The chain links TRBV4-1 to TRBJ2-2, with D perhaps given as TRBD1 or TRBD2 (5 bases each). Germline assignment: CDR1 MGHRA and CDR2 YSYEKL. The CDR3 is 13 residues long. V lost 4 bases and J 9 bases, leaving 12 bases between the germline ends. The CDR3 coding sequence is TGCGCCAGCAGCCGGGGGACCGCTTGGGAGCTGTTTTTT. Protein sequence: CASSRGTAWELFF.

This clone was recorded a few times. The CDR3 region has the DNA TGTGCCAGCAGTTTATTTCCGGGACAGGGGAACACTGAAGCTTTCTTT. Translation: CASSLFPGQGNTEAFF. J is TRBJ1-1 and V is TRBV28; 9 positions match TRBD1. CDR1 is MDHEN and CDR2 is SYDVKM in the germline V gene. The CDR3 spans 16 residues. Unmatched junction bases numbered 4, after V lost 1 base and J lost 1 base.

The V gene is TRBV19, the J gene TRBJ1-5; a weak D match, TRBD1 (5 bases). The CDR3 totals 15 residues. The germline gives CDR1 LNHDA, CDR2 SQIVND (reference sequence). Trimming removed 8 bases from V and 0 bases from J, with 14 bases in between. CDR3 loop: CASGGTGYSNQPQHF. The CDR3 DNA reads TGTGCCAGTGGGGGGACGGGGTATAGCAATCAGCCCCAGCATTTT.

The V call is TRBV7-2, the J call TRBJ2-7; D might be TRBD2 (5 bases). The CDR3 contains 15 residues. Germline V CDR1 and CDR2: SGHTA, FQGNSA. Trimming removed 5 bases at V and 5 bases at J, with 19 bases between. Here the CDR3 reads CASSPPGGYRHEQYF. The DNA of the CDR3 is TGTGCCAGCAGCCCCCCTGGAGGTTACCGCCACGAGCAGTACTTC.

The chain carries TRBV19 and TRBJ1-2; 8 bases line up with TRBD1. V gave up 7 bases and J gave up 7 bases; unmatched junction bases: 2. The CDR3 covers 11 residues. The germline gives CDR1 LNHDA, CDR2 SQIVND (reference sequence). CDR3 DNA: TGTGCCAGTACAGGGGGCGGTGGCTACACCTTC. Translating gives CASTGGGGYTF.

CDR3 in amino acids: CASSQVRTANNEKLFF. The CDR3 nucleotides read TGCGCCAGCAGCCAGGTTCGGACTGCCAACAATGAAAAACTGTTTTTT. The chain employs TRBV4-1 and TRBJ1-4; D gene ambiguous. Trimming left V 3 bases short and J 5 bases short, with 16 bases between. CDR3 size: 16 residues. The germline V gene has CDR1 MGHRA and CDR2 YSYEKL.

This chain joins TRBV6-2 or TRBV6-3 and TRBJ2-3, with D perhaps TRBD2 (5 bases). The germline CDR1 and CDR2 sequences are MNHEY and SVGEGT. The CDR3 spans 17 residues. Trimming stripped 0 bases from V and 0 bases from J, with 13 bases between. The CDR3 nucleotides are TGTGCCAGCAGTTACTCGATTCGAGGGTCTAGCACAGATACGCAGTATTTT. As protein: CASSYSIRGSSTDTQYF.

V usage is TRBV27 and J usage is TRBJ2-7; a weak D match, TRBD1 (5 bases). Trimming cost V 8 bases and J 1 base, with 12 bases left between them. Germline V gives CDR1 MNHEY, CDR2 SMNVEV (reference sequence). There are 13 residues in the CDR3. The CDR3: CASGWTPSYEQYF. CDR3 DNA sequence: TGTGCCAGCGGGTGGACACCATCCTACGAGCAGTACTTC.

The chain combines TRBV6-5 with TRBJ2-3; D is ambiguous. Germline CDR1 and CDR2: MNHEY and SVGAGI. The CDR3 has 15 residues. V lost 3 bases, J lost 0 bases, and 10 bases lay in between. CDR3 sequence (DNA): TGTGCCAGCAGTTATACGACCCCTAGCACAGATACGCAGTATTTT. This translates into CASSYTTPSTDTQYF.